These T cell receptor beta chains were read from a single sample in a study of cytomegalovirus exposure and HLA in healthy donors. Libraries were prepared by immunoSEQ multiplex PCR; TCRdb keeps only in-frame clonotypes and omits some of them. The sample holds under 150,000 clones, around 76% seen once. The source material was PBMCs. The receptors come from a man between 18 and 29 years old in good health and CMV-seronegative. Each CDR3 is given with its conserved first and last residue. The order of the fields is clone size, J gene, V gene, D gene, CDR3 DNA, CDR3 protein. The D gene is left open where the match is weak. Rows may omit the clone size; those that give it use once, few, many or a size class.

once	TRBJ1-2	TRBV10-3	TRBD1	TGTGCCATCAGTGAAAGGGACAGGGGCTATGGCTACACCTTC	CAISERDRGYGYTF
few	TRBJ1-5	TRBV6-1	-	TGTGCCAGCACTAAGCAGGATAATCAGCCCCAGCATTTT	CASTKQDNQPQHF
-	TRBJ2-3	TRBV27	-	TGTGCCAGCAGCCATGAAGGACTCCCCAGCGCAGATACGCAGTATTTT	CASSHEGLPSADTQYF
-	TRBJ2-3	TRBV27	-	TGTGCCAGCAGCGTCTTAAACAGGGTCATCCTTGGGAATACGCAGTATTTT	CASSVLNRVILGNTQYF
-	TRBJ2-7	TRBV19	TRBD1	TGTGCCAGTAGTACCTCCGGGACAGCTTACGAGCAGTACTTC	CASSTSGTAYEQYF
-	TRBJ2-3	TRBV9	TRBD2	TGTGCCAGCAGCGTTACTAGCGGAACTAGCACAGATACGCAGTATTTT	CASSVTSGTSTDTQYF
-	TRBJ2-5	TRBV9	TRBD2	TGTGCCAGCAGCGTAGGACTAGCGGGAGGAGAGACCCAGTACTTC	CASSVGLAGGETQYF
-	TRBJ1-2	TRBV30	-	TGTGCCTGGGAGTCGGCCCGGGGGGCGCGTGGCTACACCTTC	CAWESARGARGYTF
few	TRBJ2-7	TRBV28	-	TGTGCCAGCAGTCCCCCTCCTGGGAGCGGAAAGCAGTACTTC	CASSPPPGSGKQYF
-	TRBJ2-7	TRBV7-2	TRBD2	TGTGCCAGCAGCCCTATAGCGGGGGGGTACGAGCAGTACTTC	CASSPIAGGYEQYF
-	TRBJ2-3	TRBV30	-	TGTGCCTGGTCGGAGAAAGGCACAGATACGCAGTATTTT	CAWSEKGTDTQYF
few	TRBJ2-7	TRBV27	-	TGTGCCAGCAGGGGTCCGTACAGGGCCAGCTACGAGCAGTACTTC	CASRGPYRASYEQYF
-	TRBJ2-7	TRBV27	TRBD1	TGTGCCAGCAGACGACAGGGGAACGGAGCCTACGAGCAGTACTTC	CASRRQGNGAYEQYF
-	TRBJ1-2	TRBV7-2	TRBD1	TGTGCCAGCAGCCCGCCCGCTATCCACAGGGGAGTTGGGGGCTACACCTTC	CASSPPAIHRGVGGYTF
-	TRBJ2-2	TRBV7-9	-	TGTGCCAGCAGCTTGGGATTAGAGGGTAAAGAGTCCGGGGAGCTGTTTTTT	CASSLGLEGKESGELFF
-	TRBJ1-3	TRBV5-6	-	TGTGCCAGCAGCTTGTTCGTACAGATCTCTGGAAACACCATATATTTT	CASSLFVQISGNTIYF